This T cell receptor (beta chain) emerged from a study of OX40 agonist ivuxolimab in advanced cancers. Overall study context: A male proportion of about 84% was recorded, with mean age approximately 64 years and range about 23 to 90.

Trimming shortened V by 5 bases and J by 3 bases, and 10 bases separated the two germline ends. CDR1 and CDR2 from the germline V gene are SGHAT and FQNNGV. The CDR3 length is 13 residues. Generated by immunoSEQ multiplex PCR, the TCRdb table keeps only in-frame clones and is missing some. The sample includes about 13,000 clones, 84% of them seen just once. With baseline, cycle 4 day 1, and cycle 7 day 1 as timepoints, blood was sampled. About this clone: The antigen remains undetermined.

Whole-study findings and limits: Researchers did not establish what antigens the expanded peripheral T cells target. Some patients without response likewise showed low normalized clonal expansion.

The rearrangement uses TRBV11-2 and TRBJ1-2; D remains unclear. The starting material was CD4+ or CD8+ T cells sorted from blood, obtained in a trial of the OX40 agonist ivuxolimab. The source is an adult with an advanced solid tumor such as melanoma, head and neck, liver or kidney cancer. The CDR3 DNA follows: TGTGCCAGCAGCCCCGGGCCACACTATGGCTACACCTTC. As protein: CASSPGPHYGYTF.